This entry describes one T cell receptor (beta chain). Its target is not known. V lost 6 bases, J lost 1 base, and 6 bases stayed unmatched. CDR3 length: 15 amino acids. Germline V gene data show CDR1 as SNHLY and CDR2 as FYNNEI. The treatment is: roughly 11-day PBMC culture with coronavirus spike peptide pools or control peptides (ViraFEST assay). Peptide pool stimulation in ViraFEST expanded antigen-specific T cells, whose TCRs were then sequenced. The sample belongs to a study of vaccination and CD4 T cells after COVID-19. Across the study: In the convalescent cohort, there were six males and four females, two of them Hispanic. Each post-COVID sample was drawn after diagnosis, and the median interval was roughly 100 days (range 35 to 161).

With the Oncomine TCR Beta short-read assay, DNA from cultured CD4+ T cells was sequenced. Each CDR3 protein is one row after TCRdb ran MiXCR on the PCR reads. The table includes about 14,000 distinct CDR3 sequences, under 50% detected once. Regarding the study as a whole: Relatively few convalescent patients were studied, without early post-infection timepoints.

The specimen was CD4+ T cells from blood, cultured in vitro. This TCR was sampled from a human donor who had recovered from COVID-19. This sequence joins TRBV2 and TRBJ1-1; 9 bases map to TRBD1. CDR3 region: CASRGRTGENTEAFF. The CDR3 DNA reads TGTGCCAGCAGGGGAAGGACAGGGGAGAACACTGAAGCTTTCTTT.